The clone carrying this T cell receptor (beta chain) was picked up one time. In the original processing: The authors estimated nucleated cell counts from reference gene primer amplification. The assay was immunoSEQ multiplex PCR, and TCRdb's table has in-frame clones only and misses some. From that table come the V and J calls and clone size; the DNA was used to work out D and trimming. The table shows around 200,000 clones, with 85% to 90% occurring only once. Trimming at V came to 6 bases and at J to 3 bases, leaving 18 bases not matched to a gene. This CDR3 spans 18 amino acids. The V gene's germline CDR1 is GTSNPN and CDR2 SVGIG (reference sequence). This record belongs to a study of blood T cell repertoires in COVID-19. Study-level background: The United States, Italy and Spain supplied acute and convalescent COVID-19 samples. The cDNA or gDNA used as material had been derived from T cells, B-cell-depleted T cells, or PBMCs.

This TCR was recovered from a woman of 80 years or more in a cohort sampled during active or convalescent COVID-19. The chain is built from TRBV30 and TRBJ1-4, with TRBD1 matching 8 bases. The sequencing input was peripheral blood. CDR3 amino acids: CACTIWDRRFLPNEKLFF. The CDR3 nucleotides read TGTGCCTGCACAATCTGGGACAGGCGATTCTTGCCTAATGAAAAACTGTTTTTT.